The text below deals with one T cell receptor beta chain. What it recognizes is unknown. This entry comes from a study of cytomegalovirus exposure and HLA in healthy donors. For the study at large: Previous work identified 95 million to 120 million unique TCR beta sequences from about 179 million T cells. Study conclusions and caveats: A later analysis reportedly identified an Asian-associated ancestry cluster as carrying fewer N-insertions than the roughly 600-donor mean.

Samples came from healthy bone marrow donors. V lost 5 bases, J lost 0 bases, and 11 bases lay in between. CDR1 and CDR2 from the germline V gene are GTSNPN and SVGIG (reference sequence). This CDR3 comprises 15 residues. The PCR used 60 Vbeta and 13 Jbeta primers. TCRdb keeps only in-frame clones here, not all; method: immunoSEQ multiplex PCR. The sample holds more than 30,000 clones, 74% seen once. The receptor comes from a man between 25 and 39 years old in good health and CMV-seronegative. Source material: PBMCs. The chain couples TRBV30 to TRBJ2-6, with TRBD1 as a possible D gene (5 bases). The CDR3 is CAWDGQNSGANVLTF. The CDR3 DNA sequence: TGTGCCTGGGATGGACAAAACTCTGGGGCCAACGTCCTGACTTTC.